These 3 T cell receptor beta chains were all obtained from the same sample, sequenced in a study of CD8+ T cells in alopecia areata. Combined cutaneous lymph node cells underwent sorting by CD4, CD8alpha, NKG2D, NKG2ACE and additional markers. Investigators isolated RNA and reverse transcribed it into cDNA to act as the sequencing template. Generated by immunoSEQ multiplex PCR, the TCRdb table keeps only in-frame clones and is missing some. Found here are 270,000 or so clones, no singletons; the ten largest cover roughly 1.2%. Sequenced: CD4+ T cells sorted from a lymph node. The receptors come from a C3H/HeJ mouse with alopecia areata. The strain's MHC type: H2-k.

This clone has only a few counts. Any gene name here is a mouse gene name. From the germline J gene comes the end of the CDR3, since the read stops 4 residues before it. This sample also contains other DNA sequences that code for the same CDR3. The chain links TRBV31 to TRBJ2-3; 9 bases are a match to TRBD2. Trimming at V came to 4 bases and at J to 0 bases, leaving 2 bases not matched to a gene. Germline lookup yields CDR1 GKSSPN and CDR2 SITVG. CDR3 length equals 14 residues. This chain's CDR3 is CAWKTGGSAETLYF. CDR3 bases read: TGTGCCTGGAAGACTGGGGGTAGTGCAGAA. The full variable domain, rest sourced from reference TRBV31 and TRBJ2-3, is AQTIHQWPVAEIKAVGSPLSLGCTIKGKSSPNLYWYWQATGGTLQQLFYSITVGQVESVVQLNLSASRPKDDQFILSTEKLLLSHSGFYLCAWKTGGSAETLYFGSGTRLTVL.

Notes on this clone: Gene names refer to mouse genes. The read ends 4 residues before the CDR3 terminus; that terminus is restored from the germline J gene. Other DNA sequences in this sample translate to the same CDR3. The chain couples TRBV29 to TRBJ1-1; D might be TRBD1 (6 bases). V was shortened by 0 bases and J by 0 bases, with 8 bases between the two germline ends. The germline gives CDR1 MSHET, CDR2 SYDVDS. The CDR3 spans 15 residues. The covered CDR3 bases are TGTGCTAGCAGTTTATCCAGGGGTGCAAACACA. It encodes CASSLSRGANT. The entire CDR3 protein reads CASSLSRGANTEVFF. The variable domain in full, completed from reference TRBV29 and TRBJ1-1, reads DMKVTQMPRYLIKRMGENVLLECGQDMSHETMYWYRQDPGLGLQLIYISYDVDSNSEGDIPKGYRVSRKKREHFSLILDSAKTNQTSVYFCASSLSRGANTEVFFGKGTRLTVV.

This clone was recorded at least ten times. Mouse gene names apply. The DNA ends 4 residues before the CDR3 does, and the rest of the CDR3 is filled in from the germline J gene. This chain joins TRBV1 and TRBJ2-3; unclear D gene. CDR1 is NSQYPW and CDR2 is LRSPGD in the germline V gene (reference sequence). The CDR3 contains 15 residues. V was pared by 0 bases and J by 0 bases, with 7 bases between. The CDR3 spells CTCSADPASAETLYF. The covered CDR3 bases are TGCACCTGCAGTGCAGATCCAGCTAGTGCAGAA.